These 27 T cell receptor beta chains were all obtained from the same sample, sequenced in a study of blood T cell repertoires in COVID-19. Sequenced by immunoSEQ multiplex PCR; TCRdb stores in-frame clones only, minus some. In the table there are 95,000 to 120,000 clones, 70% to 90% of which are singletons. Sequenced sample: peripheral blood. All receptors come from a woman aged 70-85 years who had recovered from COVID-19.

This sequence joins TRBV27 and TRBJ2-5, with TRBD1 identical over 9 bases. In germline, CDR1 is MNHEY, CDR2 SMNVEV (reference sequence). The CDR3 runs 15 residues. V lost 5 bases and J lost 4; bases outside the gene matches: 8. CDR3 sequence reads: CASSPGQGRAETQYF. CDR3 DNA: TGTGCCAGCAGTCCCGGACAGGGGAGGGCAGAGACCCAGTACTTC.

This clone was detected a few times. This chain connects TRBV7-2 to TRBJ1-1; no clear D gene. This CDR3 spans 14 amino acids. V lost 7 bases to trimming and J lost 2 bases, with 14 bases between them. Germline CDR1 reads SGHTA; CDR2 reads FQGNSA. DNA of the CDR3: TGTGCCAGCACCCCGACGAACAGCAACACTGAAGCTTTCTTT. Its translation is CASTPTNSNTEAFF.

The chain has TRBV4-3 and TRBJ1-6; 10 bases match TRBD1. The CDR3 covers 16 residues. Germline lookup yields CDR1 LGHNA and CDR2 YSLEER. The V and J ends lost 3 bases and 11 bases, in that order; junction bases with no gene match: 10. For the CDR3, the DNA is TGCGCCAGCAGCCAGATCCTAGACAGGGGGCGCCCACCCCTCCACTTT. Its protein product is CASSQILDRGRPPLHF.

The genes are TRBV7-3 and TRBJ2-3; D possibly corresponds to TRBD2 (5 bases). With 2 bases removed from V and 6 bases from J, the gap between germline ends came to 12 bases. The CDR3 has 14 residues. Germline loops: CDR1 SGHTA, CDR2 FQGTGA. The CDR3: CASSLVFSGDTQYF. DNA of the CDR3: TGTGCCAGCAGCTTAGTGTTTTCGGGGGATACGCAGTATTTT.

CDR3 loop: CASSWVQAGQETQYF. The CDR3 DNA reads TGCGCCAGCAGCTGGGTCCAGGCAGGCCAAGAGACCCAGTACTTC. This chain joins TRBV5-1 and TRBJ2-5; D gene uncertain. V was clipped by 3 bases and J by 1 base, with 13 bases between them. The CDR3 length is 15 residues. Germline V gene data show CDR1 as SGHRS and CDR2 as YFSETQ.

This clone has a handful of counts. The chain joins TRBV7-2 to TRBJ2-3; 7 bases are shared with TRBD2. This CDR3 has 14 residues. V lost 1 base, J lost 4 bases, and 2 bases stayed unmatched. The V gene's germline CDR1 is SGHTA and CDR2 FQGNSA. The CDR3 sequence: CASSLGGRADTQYF. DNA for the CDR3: TGTGCCAGCAGCTTAGGGGGGAGGGCAGATACGCAGTATTTT. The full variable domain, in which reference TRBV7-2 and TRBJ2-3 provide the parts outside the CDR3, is GAGVSQSPSNKVTEKGKDVELRCDPISGHTALYWYRQSLGQGLEFLIYFQGNSAPDKSGLPSDRFSAERTGGSVSTLTIQRTQQEDSAVYLCASSLGGRADTQYFGPGTRLTVL.

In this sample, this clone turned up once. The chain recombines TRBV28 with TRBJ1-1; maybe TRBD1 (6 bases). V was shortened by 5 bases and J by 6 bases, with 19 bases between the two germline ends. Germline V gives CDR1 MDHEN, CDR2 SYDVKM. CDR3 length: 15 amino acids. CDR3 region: CASSPVRWGGAEAFF. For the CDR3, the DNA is TGTGCCAGCAGTCCGGTAAGGTGGGGGGGCGCTGAAGCTTTCTTT.

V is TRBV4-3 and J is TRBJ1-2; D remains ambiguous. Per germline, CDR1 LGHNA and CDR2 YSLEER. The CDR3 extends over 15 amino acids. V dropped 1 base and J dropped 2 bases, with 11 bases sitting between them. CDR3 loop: CASSQAATTNYGYTF. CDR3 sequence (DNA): TGCGCCAGCAGCCAAGCGGCGACAACAAACTATGGCTACACCTTC.

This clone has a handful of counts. The CDR3 bases are TGTGCCAGCAGCCGGACAGGGACTTCTGGAAACACCATATATTTT. Its translation: CASSRTGTSGNTIYF. V is TRBV3-1 (or the pseudogene TRBV3-2) and J is TRBJ1-3, with TRBD1 identical over 8 bases. Germline-derived CDR1 and CDR2 are LGHDT and YNNKEL (reference sequence). The CDR3 consists of 15 residues. The V segment lost 4 bases and the J segment 1 base; nucleotides outside the gene matches: 3.

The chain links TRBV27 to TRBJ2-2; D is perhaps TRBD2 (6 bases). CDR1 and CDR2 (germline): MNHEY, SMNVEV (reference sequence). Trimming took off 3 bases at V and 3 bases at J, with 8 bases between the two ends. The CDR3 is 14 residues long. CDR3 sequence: CASSLGLYTGELFF. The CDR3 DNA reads TGTGCCAGCAGTTTGGGACTCTACACCGGGGAGCTGTTTTTT.

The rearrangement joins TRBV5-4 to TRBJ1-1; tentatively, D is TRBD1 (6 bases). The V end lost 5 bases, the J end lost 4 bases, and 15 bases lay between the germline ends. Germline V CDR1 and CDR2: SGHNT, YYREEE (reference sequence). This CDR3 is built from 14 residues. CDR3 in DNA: TGTGCCAGCAGGACGGGACACTTTTCCACTGAAGCTTTCTTT. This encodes CASRTGHFSTEAFF.

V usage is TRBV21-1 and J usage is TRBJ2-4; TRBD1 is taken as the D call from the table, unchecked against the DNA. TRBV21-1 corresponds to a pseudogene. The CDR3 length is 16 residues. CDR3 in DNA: TGTGCCAGCAGAGACAGGGGCGCCCTAGCCAAAAACATTCAGTACTTC. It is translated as CASRDRGALAKNIQYF.

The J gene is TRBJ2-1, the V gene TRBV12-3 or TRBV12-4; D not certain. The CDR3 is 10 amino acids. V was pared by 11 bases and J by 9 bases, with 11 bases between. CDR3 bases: TGTGCCCCTCGGCAGCGTGAGCAGTTCTTC. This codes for CAPRQREQFF.

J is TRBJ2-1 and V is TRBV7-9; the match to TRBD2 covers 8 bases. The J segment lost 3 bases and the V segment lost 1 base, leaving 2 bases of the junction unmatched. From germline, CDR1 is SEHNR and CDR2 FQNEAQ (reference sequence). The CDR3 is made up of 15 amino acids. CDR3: CASSLGAGVYNEQFF. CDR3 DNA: TGTGCCAGCAGCTTAGGAGCGGGGGTCTACAATGAGCAGTTCTTC.

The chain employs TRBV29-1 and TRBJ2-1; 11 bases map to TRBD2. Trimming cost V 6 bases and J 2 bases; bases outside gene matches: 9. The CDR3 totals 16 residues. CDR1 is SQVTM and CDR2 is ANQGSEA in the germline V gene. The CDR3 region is CSVDSQTSGAYNEQFF. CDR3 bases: TGCAGCGTGGACTCCCAGACTAGCGGGGCCTACAATGAGCAGTTCTTC.

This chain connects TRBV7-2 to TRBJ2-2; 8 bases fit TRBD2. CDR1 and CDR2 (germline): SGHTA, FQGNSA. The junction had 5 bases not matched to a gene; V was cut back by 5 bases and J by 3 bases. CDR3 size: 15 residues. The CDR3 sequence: CASSQSGSDTGELFF. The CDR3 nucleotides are TGTGCCAGCAGCCAAAGCGGGAGTGACACCGGGGAGCTGTTTTTT. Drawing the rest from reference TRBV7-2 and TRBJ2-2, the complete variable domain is GAGVSQSPSNKVTEKGKDVELRCDPISGHTALYWYRQSLGQGLEFLIYFQGNSAPDKSGLPSDRFSAERTGGSVSTLTIQRTQQEDSAVYLCASSQSGSDTGELFFGEGSRLTVL.

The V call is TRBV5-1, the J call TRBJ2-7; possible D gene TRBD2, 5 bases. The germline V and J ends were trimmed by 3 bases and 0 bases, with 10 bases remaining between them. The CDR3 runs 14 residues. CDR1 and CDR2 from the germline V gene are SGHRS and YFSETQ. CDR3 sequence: CASSSGVLSYEQYF. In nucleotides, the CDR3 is TGCGCCAGCAGCTCCGGGGTCCTCTCCTACGAGCAGTACTTC.

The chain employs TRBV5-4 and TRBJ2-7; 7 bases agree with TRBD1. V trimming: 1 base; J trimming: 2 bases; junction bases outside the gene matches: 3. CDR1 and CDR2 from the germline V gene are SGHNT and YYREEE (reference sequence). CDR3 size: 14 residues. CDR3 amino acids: CASSLYQGAYEQYF. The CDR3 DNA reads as TGTGCCAGCAGCTTGTATCAGGGGGCCTACGAGCAGTACTTC.

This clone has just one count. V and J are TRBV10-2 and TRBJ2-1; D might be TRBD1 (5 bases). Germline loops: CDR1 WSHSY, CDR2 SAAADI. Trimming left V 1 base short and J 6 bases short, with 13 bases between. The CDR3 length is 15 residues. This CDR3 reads CASSEYQGLGNEQFF. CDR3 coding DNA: TGCGCCAGCAGTGAGTATCAGGGTTTAGGCAATGAGCAGTTCTTC.

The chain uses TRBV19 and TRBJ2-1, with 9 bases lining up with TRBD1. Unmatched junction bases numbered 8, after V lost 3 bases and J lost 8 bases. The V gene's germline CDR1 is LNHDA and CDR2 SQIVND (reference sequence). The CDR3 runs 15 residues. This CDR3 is CASSMGTGSEYEQFF. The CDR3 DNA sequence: TGTGCCAGTAGTATGGGGACAGGGTCTGAGTATGAGCAGTTCTTC.

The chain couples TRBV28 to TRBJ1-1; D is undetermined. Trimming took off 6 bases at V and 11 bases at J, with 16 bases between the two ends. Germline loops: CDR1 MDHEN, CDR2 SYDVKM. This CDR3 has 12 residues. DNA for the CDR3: TGTGCCAGCAGAGCACCCTCAGGAACGGCTTTCTTT. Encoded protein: CASRAPSGTAFF.

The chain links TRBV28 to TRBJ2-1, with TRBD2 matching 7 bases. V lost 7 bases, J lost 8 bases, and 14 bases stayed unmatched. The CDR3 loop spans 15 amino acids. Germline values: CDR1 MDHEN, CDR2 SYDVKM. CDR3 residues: CASTPGSGGFDEQFF. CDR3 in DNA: TGTGCCAGCACCCCAGGGTCCGGGGGGTTTGATGAGCAGTTCTTC.

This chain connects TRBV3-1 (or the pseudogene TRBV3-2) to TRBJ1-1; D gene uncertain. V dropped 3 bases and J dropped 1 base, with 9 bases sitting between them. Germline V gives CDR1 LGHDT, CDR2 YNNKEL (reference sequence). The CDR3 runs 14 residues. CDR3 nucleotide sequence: TGTGCCAGCAGCCATATGGCGGGGAACACTGAAGCTTTCTTT. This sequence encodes CASSHMAGNTEAFF.

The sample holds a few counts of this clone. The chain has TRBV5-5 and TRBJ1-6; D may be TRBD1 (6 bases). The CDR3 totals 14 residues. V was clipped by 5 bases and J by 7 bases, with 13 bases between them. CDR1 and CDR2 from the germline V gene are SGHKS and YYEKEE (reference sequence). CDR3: CASRLLQGNSPLHF. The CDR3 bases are TGTGCCAGCAGGTTGCTGCAGGGGAATTCACCCCTCCACTTT.

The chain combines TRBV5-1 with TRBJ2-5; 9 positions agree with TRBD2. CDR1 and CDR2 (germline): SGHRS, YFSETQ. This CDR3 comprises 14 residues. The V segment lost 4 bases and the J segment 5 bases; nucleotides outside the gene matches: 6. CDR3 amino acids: CASSPGTSFETQYF. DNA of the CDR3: TGCGCCAGCAGCCCAGGGACTAGCTTTGAGACCCAGTACTTC.

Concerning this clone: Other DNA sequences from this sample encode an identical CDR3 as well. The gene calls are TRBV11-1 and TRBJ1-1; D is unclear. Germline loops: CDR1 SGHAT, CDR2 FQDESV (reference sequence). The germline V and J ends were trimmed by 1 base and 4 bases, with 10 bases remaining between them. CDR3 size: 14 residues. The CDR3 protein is CASSLGRGATEAFF. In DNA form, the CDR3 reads TGTGCCAGCAGCTTAGGTCGGGGTGCCACTGAAGCTTTCTTT.

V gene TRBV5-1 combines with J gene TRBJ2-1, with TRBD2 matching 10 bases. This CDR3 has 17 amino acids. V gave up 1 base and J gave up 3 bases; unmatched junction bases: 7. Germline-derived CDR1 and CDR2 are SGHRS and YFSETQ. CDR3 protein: CASSLFAAGGGYNEQFF. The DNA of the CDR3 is TGCGCCAGCAGCTTGTTTGCAGCGGGAGGGGGCTACAATGAGCAGTTCTTC.